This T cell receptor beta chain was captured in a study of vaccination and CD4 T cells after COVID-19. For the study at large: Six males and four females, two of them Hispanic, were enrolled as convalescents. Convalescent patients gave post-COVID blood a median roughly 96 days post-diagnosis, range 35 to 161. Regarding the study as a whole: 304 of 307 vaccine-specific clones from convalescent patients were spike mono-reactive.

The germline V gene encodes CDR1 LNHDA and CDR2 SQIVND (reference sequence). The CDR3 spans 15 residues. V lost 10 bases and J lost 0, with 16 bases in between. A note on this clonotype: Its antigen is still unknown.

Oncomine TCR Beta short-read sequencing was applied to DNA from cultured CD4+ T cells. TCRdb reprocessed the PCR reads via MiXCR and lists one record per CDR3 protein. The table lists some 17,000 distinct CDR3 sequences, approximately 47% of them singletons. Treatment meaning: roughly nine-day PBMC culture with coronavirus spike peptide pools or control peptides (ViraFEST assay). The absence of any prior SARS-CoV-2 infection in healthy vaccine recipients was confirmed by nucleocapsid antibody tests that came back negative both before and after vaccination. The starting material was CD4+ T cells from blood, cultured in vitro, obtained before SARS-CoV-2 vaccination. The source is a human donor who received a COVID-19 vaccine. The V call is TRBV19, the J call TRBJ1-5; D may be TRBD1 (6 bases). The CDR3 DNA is TGTGCCACGGGGGGGCTACCTAATAGCAATCAGCCCCAGCATTTT. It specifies CATGGLPNSNQPQHF.